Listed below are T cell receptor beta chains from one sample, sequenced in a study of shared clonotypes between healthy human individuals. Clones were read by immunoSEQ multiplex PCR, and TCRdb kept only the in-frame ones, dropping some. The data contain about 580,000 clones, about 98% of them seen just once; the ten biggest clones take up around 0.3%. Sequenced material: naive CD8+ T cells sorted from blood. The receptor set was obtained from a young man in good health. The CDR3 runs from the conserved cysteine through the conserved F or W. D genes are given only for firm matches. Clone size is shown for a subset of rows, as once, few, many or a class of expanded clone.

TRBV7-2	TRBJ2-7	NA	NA	TGTGCCAGCAGCCCCCTCTACTCCTACGAGCAGTACTTC	CASSPLYSYEQYF
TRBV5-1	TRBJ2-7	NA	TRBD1	TGCGCCAGCAGCACGCGACAGGGGCGGCACGAGCAGTACTTC	CASSTRQGRHEQYF
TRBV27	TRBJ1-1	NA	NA	TGTGCCAGCAGTCCTCCCCCCGGAGGAGACCTGAACACTGAAGCTTTCTTT	CASSPPPGGDLNTEAFF
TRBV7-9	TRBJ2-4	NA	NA	TGTGCCAGCAGCTTGGAAAGGGACATCCAAAACATTCAGTACTTC	CASSLERDIQNIQYF
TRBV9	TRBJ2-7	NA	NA	TGTGCCAGCAGCGGCACGGGTACTAACTACGAGCAGTACTTC	CASSGTGTNYEQYF
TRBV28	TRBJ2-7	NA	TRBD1	TGTGCCAGCAACCCAATCAGACAGGGGAGGTCCTACGAGCAGTACTTC	CASNPIRQGRSYEQYF
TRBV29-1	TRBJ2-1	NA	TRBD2	TGCAGCGGACAACTAGCGGAGAGCTCCTACAATGAGCAGTTCTTC	CSGQLAESSYNEQFF
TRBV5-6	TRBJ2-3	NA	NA	TGTGCCAGCAGCTCGGATTCCACAGATACGCAGTATTTT	CASSSDSTDTQYF
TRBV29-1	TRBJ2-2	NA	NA	TGCAGCGTTGAAAAGGGTCCCACCGGGGAGCTGTTTTTT	CSVEKGPTGELFF
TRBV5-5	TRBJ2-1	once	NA	TGTGCCAGCAGCTTTGGGGTTTACAATGAGCAGTTCTTC	CASSFGVYNEQFF
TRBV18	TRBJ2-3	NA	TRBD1	TGTGCCAGCTCAAGCCGGGACAGGGGCACAGATACGCAGTATTTT	CASSSRDRGTDTQYF
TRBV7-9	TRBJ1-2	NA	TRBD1	TGTGCCAGCAGGCCCGGGACAGGGGTTGGCTACACCTTC	CASRPGTGVGYTF
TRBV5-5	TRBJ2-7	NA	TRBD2	TGTGCCAGCAGCTTGGTGCCTAGCGGGAATTACGAGCAGTACTTC	CASSLVPSGNYEQYF
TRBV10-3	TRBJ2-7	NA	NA	TGTGCCATCAGTGAGTCGTTGGCGAATTACTACGAGCAGTACTTC	CAISESLANYYEQYF
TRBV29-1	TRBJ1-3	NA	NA	TGCAGCGTTGTTTCGGGGACGCACTCTGGAAACACCATATATTTT	CSVVSGTHSGNTIYF
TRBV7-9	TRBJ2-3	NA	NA	TGTGCCAGCAGCTTAGGACCAGATACGCAGTATTTT	CASSLGPDTQYF
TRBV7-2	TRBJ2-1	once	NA	TGTGCCAGCAGCTTGTCCGATACTAGAAGGCATGAGCAGTTCTTC	CASSLSDTRRHEQFF
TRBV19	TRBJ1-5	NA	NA	TGTGCCAGTAGGGCCGTGGGGGATAGCAATCAGCCCCAGCATTTT	CASRAVGDSNQPQHF